Described below is a single T cell receptor beta chain sequence and its context. The CDR3 is made up of 17 amino acids. In germline, CDR1 is MNHNS, CDR2 SASEGT. Deletions cut 4 bases from V and 4 bases from J, with 21 bases between. In the PCR, 60 Vbeta and 13 Jbeta primers were used. TCRdb keeps only in-frame clones here, not all; method: immunoSEQ multiplex PCR. The profile shows 100,000 to 120,000 clones, roughly 72% of them singletons. Donors consisted of healthy bone marrow donors. The data were taken from a study of cytomegalovirus exposure and HLA in healthy donors. The chain combines TRBV6-1 with TRBJ2-3; the D is unclear. The clonotype originates from a woman in her 40s in good health and CMV-seropositive. Sequenced input: PBMCs. The CDR3, as DNA: TGTGCCAGCAGTGTCCGTATATTGAGTCCCCAGGCAGATACGCAGTATTTT. This translates into CASSVRILSPQADTQYF.